The source of this T cell receptor beta chain is a study of CD8 T cells in Susac syndrome. Findings of the study overall: An acknowledgment was made by the study that its TCR sequencing and HLA analysis involved relatively few individuals.

With random hexamers, about 0.5 to 1 ug RNA was reverse transcribed. The immunoSEQ assay covered 54 Vbeta and 13 Jbeta segments for CDR3. Each CDR3 protein is one row after TCRdb ran MiXCR on the immunoSEQ multiplex PCR reads. The sample contains a few hundred thousand distinct CDR3 sequences, 80% to 90% of which appear only once. This clonotype was detected a few times. Its antigen remains unidentified. The source material was CD8+ T cells from PBMCs. The sequence came from a human donor with multiple sclerosis.

CDR3 nucleotides: TGTGCCAGCACTCCCGGGACGTCTGCCTACGAGCAGTACTTC. As protein: CASTPGTSAYEQYF. The chain combines TRBV9 with TRBJ2-7, with D possibly being TRBD1 or TRBD2 (5 bases each). CDR1 SGDLS and CDR2 YYNGEE come from the germline V gene. The V and J ends lost 6 bases and 2 bases respectively, with 15 bases between them. The CDR3 is 14 residues long.